A selection of T cell receptor beta chains follows, all from one sample in a study of CD4 and CD8 cells across lung adenocarcinoma regions. One entry per CDR3 protein, called by TCRdb with MiXCR from the PCR reads. The sample has around 25,000 distinct CDR3 sequences, roughly half seen once. What was sequenced was CD8+ T cells from the center of a lung tumor. These receptors came from a male donor with lung adenocarcinoma. The CD4 and CD8 labels of this study may be unreliable. Both conserved end residues are part of each CDR3. A D gene is named only where the DNA matches it firmly. Expanded clones get a size class; other rows say once, few or many, or leave the size out.

>TRBV6-5|many|-|TRBJ2-6
TGTGCCAGCAGTTACGGAGGGAACTCTGGGGCCAACGTCCTGACTTTC
CASSYGGNSGANVLTF
>TRBV25-1|-|-|TRBJ2-4
TGTGGCGGCACGGGGCTGGGAGGCACAAACATTCAGTACTTC
CGGTGLGGTNIQYF
>TRBV5-1|-|TRBD2|TRBJ2-3
TGCGCCAGCAGCCCCGAAGGCCTAGCGGGAATCGTCACAGATACGCAGTATTTT
CASSPEGLAGIVTDTQYF
>TRBV6-1|-|TRBD2|TRBJ2-7
TGTGCCAGCCGACTAGCGGGAACGAATGCGCAGTACTTC
CASRLAGTNAQYF
>TRBV6-1|many|-|TRBJ1-1
TGTGCCAGCAGTGAGAGGGGCGGGACCCCAGCTTTCTTT
CASSERGGTPAFF
>TRBV30|-|-|TRBJ2-5
TGTGCCTGGAGTCCAAAGGAAATCCAGTACTTC
CAWSPKEIQYF
>TRBV27|-|TRBD2|TRBJ2-3
TGTGCCAGCAGGGGGGGGAGGGGATCCGCAGACACGCAGTACTTT
CASRGGRGSADTQYF
>TRBV6-1|-|TRBD1|TRBJ2-5
TGTGGCAGCAGGGGACAGTCAGGCAAAGACACGCAGTACTTC
CGSRGQSGKDTQYF
>TRBV10-1|medium-sized|-|TRBJ2-3
TGCGCCAGCAGTGATAACCCTCAGGATACGCAGTATTTT
CASSDNPQDTQYF
>TRBV6-1|-|-|TRBJ2-4
TGTGCCAGCACGGGGCTGCCAGCCAAAAACATTCAGTACTTC
CASTGLPAKNIQYF
>TRBV25-1|-|-|TRBJ2-2
TGTGCCAGCAGTGAATACGCAGCCACCGGGGAGCTGTTTTTT
CASSEYAATGELFF
>TRBV6-1|-|-|TRBJ2-4
TGTGCCAGCTCCAAAGTCCGACGAGCCAAAAACATGCAGTACTTC
CASSKVRRAKNMQYF
>TRBV6-5|-|TRBD1|TRBJ2-6
TGTGCCAGCAGCCTACTCCAGGGGGCGGGTGGGGCCTACGTCCAGACCTTC
CASSLLQGAGGAYVQTF
>TRBV11-2|-|TRBD2|TRBJ2-1
TGTGCCAGCAGCTTAGACGGACTAGCGGGAGCCATTGGGGAGCAGTTCTTC
CASSLDGLAGAIGEQFF
>TRBV6-5|many|-|TRBJ2-7
TGTGCCAGCAGTTACTCGAGGATGGGGTACGAGCAGTACTTC
CASSYSRMGYEQYF
>TRBV12-3/TRBV12-4|-|-|TRBJ2-3
TGTGCCACGAGCTTTAGAACCGAAAATACGCAGTATTTC
CATSFRTENTQYF
>TRBV6-1|few|-|TRBJ2-3
TGTGCCAGCACGCGGAGGGGGCTCGATGGCACAGATACGCAGTATTTT
CASTRRGLDGTDTQYF
>TRBV6-5|-|-|TRBJ2-4
TGTGCCACGGGTTACTGCGCCAAGAACACGCAGTACTTC
CATGYCAKNTQYF
>TRBV12-3/TRBV12-4|few|-|TRBJ1-1
TGTGCCAGCAGTTTGGGTGTCGAAACTGAAGCTTTCTTT
CASSLGVETEAFF
>TRBV6-1|-|TRBD1|TRBJ2-1
TGTGCCAGCAGTCAAGACAGGGGGTCCAACGAGCAGTTCTTC
CASSQDRGSNEQFF
>TRBV6-5|once|-|TRBJ2-2
TGTGCCAGCAGTTACGTCGGGAACACCGATGCGCTGTTTTTT
CASSYVGNTDALFF
>TRBV7-2|many|-|TRBJ1-2
TGTGCCAGCAGCTTATTAGGATCTCCGGGGGGCTACACCTTC
CASSLLGSPGGYTF
>TRBV6-1|medium-sized|TRBD2|TRBJ2-2
TGTGCCAGCATTCAGCGGGAGAGGTACACCGGGGAGCTGTTTTTT
CASIQRERYTGELFF